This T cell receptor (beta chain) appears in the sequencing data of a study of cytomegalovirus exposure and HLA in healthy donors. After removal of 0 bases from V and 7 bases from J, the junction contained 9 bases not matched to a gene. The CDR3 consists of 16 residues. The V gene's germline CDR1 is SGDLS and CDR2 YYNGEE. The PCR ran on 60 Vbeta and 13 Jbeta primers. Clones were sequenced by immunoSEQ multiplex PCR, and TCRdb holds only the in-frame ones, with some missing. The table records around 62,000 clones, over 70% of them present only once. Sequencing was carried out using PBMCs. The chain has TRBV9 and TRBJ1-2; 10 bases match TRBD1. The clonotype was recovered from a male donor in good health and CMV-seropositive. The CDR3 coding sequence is TGTGCCAGCAGCGTAGGACAGGGGGCGTCTCTAGCTGGCTACACCTTC. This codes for CASSVGQGASLAGYTF.